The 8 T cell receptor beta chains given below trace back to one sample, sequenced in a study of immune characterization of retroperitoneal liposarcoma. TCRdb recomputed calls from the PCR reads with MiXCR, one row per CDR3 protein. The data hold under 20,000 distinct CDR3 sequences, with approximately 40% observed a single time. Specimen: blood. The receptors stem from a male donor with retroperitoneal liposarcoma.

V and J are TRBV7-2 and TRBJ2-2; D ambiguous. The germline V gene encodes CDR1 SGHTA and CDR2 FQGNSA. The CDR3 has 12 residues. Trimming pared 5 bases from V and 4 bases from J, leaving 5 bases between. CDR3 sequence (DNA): TGTGCCAGCAGCACAAGCACCGGGGAGCTGTTTTTT. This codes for CASSTSTGELFF.

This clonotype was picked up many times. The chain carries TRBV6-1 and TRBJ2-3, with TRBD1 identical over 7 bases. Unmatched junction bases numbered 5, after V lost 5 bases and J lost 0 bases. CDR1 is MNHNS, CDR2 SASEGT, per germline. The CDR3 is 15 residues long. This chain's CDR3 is CASSIQGLSTDTQYF. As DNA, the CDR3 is TGTGCCAGCAGTATACAGGGGCTCAGCACAGATACGCAGTATTTT.

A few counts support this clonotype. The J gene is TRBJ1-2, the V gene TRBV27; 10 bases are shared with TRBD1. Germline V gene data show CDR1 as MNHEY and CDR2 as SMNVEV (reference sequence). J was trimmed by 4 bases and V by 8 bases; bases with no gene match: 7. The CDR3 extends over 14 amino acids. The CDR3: CASARQGAGYGYTF. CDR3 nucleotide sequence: TGTGCCAGCGCCCGACAGGGGGCAGGCTATGGCTACACCTTC.

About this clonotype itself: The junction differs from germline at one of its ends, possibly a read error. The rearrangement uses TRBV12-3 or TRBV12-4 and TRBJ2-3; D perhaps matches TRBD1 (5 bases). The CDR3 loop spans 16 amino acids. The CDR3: CASSSPWGGAPDPHYF. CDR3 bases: TGTGCCAGCAGTTCCCCGTGGGGCGGTGCCCCAGATCCGCATTATTTT.

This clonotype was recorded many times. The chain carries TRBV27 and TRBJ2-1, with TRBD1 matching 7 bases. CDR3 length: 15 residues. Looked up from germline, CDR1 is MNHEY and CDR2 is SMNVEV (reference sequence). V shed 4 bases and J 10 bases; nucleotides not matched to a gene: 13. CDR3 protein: CASSYSGGPNYEQFF. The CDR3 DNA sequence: TGTGCCAGCAGTTACTCAGGGGGTCCCAACTACGAGCAGTTCTTC.

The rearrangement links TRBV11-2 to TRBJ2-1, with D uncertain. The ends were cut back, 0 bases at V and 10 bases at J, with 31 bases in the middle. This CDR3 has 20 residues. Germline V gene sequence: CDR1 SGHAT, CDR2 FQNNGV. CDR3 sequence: CASSLDILTLPAPRSYEQFF. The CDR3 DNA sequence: TGTGCCAGCAGCTTAGATATCCTAACTTTACCGGCCCCGAGGTCCTACGAGCAGTTCTTC. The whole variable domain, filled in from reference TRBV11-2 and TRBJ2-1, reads EAGVAQSPRYKIIEKRQSVAFWCNPISGHATLYWYQQILGQGPKLLIQFQNNGVVDDSQLPKDRFSAERLKGVDSTLKIQPAKLEDSAVYLCASSLDILTLPAPRSYEQFFGPGTRLTVL.

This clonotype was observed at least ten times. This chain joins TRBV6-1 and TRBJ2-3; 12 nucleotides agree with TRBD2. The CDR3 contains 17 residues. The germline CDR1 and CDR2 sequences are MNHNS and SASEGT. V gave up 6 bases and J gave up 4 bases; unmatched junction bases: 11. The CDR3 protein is CASRARLAGARADTQYF. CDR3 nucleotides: TGTGCCAGCAGGGCCAGACTAGCGGGGGCGCGAGCAGATACGCAGTATTTT.

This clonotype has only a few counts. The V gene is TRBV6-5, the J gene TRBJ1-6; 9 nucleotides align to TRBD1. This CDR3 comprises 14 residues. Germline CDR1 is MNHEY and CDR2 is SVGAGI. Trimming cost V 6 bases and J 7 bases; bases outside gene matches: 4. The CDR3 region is CASRAGTGNSPLHF. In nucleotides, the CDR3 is TGTGCCAGCAGGGCCGGGACAGGGAATTCACCCCTCCACTTT.